Here is one T cell receptor (beta chain) with its context. TCRdb's copy holds only in-frame clones and misses some; the assay was immunoSEQ multiplex PCR. The data show about 560,000 clones, roughly four fifths seen once. This entry belongs to a study of shared clonotypes between healthy human individuals. Genomic DNA came from tens of millions of PBMCs in unsorted samples. Germline V CDR1 and CDR2: SNHLY, FYNNEI. After removal of 8 bases from V and 7 bases from J, the junction contained 9 bases not matched to a gene. The CDR3 totals 14 residues. This TCR derives from a woman in her thirties or forties in good health. Some clones in this sample may be carry-over from other donors' samples. Sequences were obtained from PBMCs. This chain joins TRBV2 and TRBJ1-4, with 8 bases aligning to TRBD1. CDR3 protein: CASGRDRLAEKLFF. Written as DNA, the CDR3 is TGTGCCAGCGGCCGGGACAGGCTTGCTGAAAAACTGTTTTTT. Looking up the rest from reference TRBV2 and TRBJ1-4 gives the full variable domain: EPEVTQTPSHQVTQMGQEVILRCVPISNHLYFYWYRQILGQKVEFLVSFYNNEISEKSEIFDDQFSVERPDGSNFTLKIRSTKLEDSAMYFCASGRDRLAEKLFFGSGTQLSVL.